This TCR beta chain was retrieved from a study of T cells in Graves' hyperthyroidism and ophthalmopathy. Out of 10 ml of fresh peripheral blood came the PBMCs. The germline V and J ends were trimmed by 4 bases and 0 bases, with 26 bases remaining between them. Germline V gene lookup returns CDR1 SGHKS and CDR2 YYEKEE (reference sequence). The CDR3 is 20 residues long. This clonotype was counted at least ten times. Amplified TCR beta CDR3 regions derived from RNA transcripts. The HTBI primer set served for first-round RT-PCR of the TCR CDR3. TCRdb reprocessed the multiplex PCR reads via MiXCR and lists one record per CDR3 protein. The data show about 290,000 distinct CDR3 sequences, roughly 13% seen once.

The specimen sequenced was blood. This receptor was identified in a middle-aged woman with Graves' hyperthyroidism. The chain carries TRBV5-5 and TRBJ2-4; D is possibly TRBD1 or TRBD2 (7 bases each). CDR3 sequence (DNA): TGTGCCAGCAGCAACTATGACGGGAGGCAGGGGGTTCTAGCCAAAAACATTCAGTACTTC. Translating it yields CASSNYDGRQGVLAKNIQYF.